This T cell receptor beta chain was documented in a study of blood T cell repertoires in COVID-19. V was trimmed by 5 bases and J by 6 bases, leaving 11 bases between them. The CDR3 runs 13 residues. Germline assignment: CDR1 MDHEN and CDR2 SYDVKM. The repertoire was sequenced with immunoSEQ multiplex PCR; TCRdb's copy has only in-frame clones and lacks some. The sample has approximately 80,000 clones, over 70% seen once. The clonotype comes from a human donor in a cohort sampled during active COVID-19. What was sequenced was peripheral blood. V usage is TRBV28 and J usage is TRBJ2-1, with D unresolved. The CDR3 region is CASSPLRSNEQFF. CDR3 DNA: TGTGCCAGCAGTCCCCTGCGGTCCAATGAGCAGTTCTTC. Variable domain in full (rest from reference TRBV28 and TRBJ2-1): DVKVTQSSRYLVKRTGEKVFLECVQDMDHENMFWYRQDPGLGLRLIYFSYDVKMKEKGDIPEGYSVSREKKERFSLILESASTNQTSMYLCASSPLRSNEQFFGPGTRLTVL.